This record looks at one T cell receptor beta chain sequence and its context. The clone's antigen remains unknown. Within one base of it there is no much larger clone, and no base qualities were kept. This sample stems from a study of cytomegalovirus exposure and HLA in healthy donors (dated by TCRdb to the late 2010s). Describing the broader study: A later analysis indicated that the 100 to 150 validation repertoires were generated on the platform also employed for the approximately 700 repertoires of the first cohort. High-throughput TCR immunosequencing, statistical association of individual TCRs with disease status, and machine learning were combined to predict cytomegalovirus infection status. Besides the first cohort of 500 to 700 subjects, a separate validation cohort made up of over 95 different subjects was used. The study was designed to test whether signatures of past pathogen exposure could be identified by cataloging public T cell receptors. Overall study outcomes, separate from this receptor: A total of 150 or so TCR beta chains were listed by the study as associated with cytomegalovirus. A few of the identified cytomegalovirus-associated TCR beta chains were confirmed in vitro to be specific for cytomegalovirus antigens. The authors suggested that the approach could potentially be extended to other disease states and immunological phenotypes. Most TCR sequences were seen in very few donors, while some public TCRs were found in many individuals. Of the cluster scores, roughly 93% were above 0 in a later analysis, which found that TCRs clustered in the first cohort also tended to co-occur in the 120 or so validation repertoires. The classifier was reported to diagnose cytomegalovirus status with high specificity and sensitivity in both the original cohort and the validation cohort. The validation cohort had no HLA typing available for a later analysis, so co-occurrence within that cohort was assessed over all 120 or so repertoires.

The CDR3 measures 12 amino acids from cysteine to phenylalanine. Only the CDR3 portion is preserved as DNA: 36 bases, with reading frame beginning at the first base. V is pared back by 0 bases and J by 9 bases, with 7 bases lying between the germline termini. Via the germline V gene, CDR1 is SGHDT and CDR2 YYEEEE. Library creation used the immunoSEQ multiplex PCR assay. On the authors' methods: A statistical classification framework was developed to diagnose cytomegalovirus status using the catalog of TCR beta chain sequences. TCRdb re-hosts the immuneACCESS table, in-frame sequences only. Its copies lack some clones; in the studies checked, an unresolved V gene accounts for under half of them, and the cause for the rest is not known. V, J and clone size derive from that table, while D and trimming were established from the DNA sequence. The sample table holds about 150,000 clones, of which roughly 87% were seen once. The ten largest clonotypes hold 3.5% to 5% of the sample.

Separate from the roughly 650-subject first cohort, the validation cohort of roughly 120 subjects was the group to which the donors belonged. The rearrangement joined TRBV5-6 to TRBJ2-1; too little of a D gene remains to name it. Sequenced input: PBMCs. This TCR was recovered from a man aged 18 to 35 in good health and CMV-seropositive. The CDR3 region: CASSLEPGEQFF. The nucleotide sequence reads TGTGCCAGCAGCTTGGAACCGGGTGAGCAGTTCTTC.